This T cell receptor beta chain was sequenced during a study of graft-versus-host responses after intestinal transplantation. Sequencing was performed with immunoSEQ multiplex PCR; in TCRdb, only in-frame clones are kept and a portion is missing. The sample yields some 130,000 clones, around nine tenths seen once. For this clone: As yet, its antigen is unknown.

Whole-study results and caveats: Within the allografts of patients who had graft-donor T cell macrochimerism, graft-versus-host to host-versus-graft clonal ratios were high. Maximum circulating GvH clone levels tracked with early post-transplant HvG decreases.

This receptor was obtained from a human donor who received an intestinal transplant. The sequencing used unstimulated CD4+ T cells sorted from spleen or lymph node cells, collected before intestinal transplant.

CDR3 DNA: TGTGCCAGCAGCTTTGGCGGGGGGGAGCACAATGAGCAGTTCTTC. Translating gives CASSFGGGEHNEQFF. V is TRBV11-2 and J is TRBJ2-1, with 9 nucleotides matching TRBD2. CDR1 and CDR2 from the germline V gene are SGHAT and FQNNGV. The J segment lost 5 bases and the V segment lost 3 bases, leaving 5 bases of the junction unmatched. This CDR3 is 15 amino acids long.